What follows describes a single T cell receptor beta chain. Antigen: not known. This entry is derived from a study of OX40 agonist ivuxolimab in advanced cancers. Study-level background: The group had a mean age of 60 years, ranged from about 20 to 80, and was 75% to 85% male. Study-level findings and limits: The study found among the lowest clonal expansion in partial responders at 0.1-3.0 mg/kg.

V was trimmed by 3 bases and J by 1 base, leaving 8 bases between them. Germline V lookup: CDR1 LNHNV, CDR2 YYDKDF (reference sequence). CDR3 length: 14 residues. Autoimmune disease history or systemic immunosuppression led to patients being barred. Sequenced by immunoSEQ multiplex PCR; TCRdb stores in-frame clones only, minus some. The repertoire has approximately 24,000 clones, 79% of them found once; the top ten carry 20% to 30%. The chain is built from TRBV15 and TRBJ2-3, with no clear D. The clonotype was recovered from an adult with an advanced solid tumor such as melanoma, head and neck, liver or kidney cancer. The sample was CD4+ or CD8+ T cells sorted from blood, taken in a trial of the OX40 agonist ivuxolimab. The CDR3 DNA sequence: TGTGCCACCAGCAGTACTCGGGGCACAGATACGCAGTATTTT. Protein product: CATSSTRGTDTQYF.